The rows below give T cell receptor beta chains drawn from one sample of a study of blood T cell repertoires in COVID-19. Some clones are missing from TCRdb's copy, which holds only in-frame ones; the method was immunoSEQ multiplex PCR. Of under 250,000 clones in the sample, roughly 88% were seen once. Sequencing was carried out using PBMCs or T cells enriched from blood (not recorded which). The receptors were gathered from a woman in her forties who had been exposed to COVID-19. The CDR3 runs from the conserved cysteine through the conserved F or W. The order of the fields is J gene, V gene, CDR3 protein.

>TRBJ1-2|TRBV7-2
CASSPWTAHNYGYTF
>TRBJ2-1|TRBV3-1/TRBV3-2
CASSQETGLLYNEQFF
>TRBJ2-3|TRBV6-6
CASSSGGGSSGVTSTDTQYF
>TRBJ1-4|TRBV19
CASSLTGPLEKLFF
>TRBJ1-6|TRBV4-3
CASSQLRGDNSPLHF
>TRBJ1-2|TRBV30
CAWQGKGYTF
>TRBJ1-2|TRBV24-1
CATSGADRSYGYTF
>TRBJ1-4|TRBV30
CAWSRTVPNEKLFF
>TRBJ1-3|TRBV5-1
CASSLGGSGNTIYF
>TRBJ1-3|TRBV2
CASSAQLLSGNTIYF
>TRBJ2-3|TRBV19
CASTSLAGAADTQYF
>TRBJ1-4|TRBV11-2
CASSSNMGREKLFF
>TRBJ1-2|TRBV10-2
CASSESGTVPLDFGYTF
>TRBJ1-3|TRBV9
CASSASAGLYSGNTIYF
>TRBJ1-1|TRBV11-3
CASSSGATTEAFF
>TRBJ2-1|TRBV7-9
CASSYNRGLMYNEQFF
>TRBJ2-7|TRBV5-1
CASSLSVQEDEQYF
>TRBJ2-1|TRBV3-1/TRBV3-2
CASSQGLDNEQFF
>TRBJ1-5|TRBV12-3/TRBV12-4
CASTRSNQPQHF